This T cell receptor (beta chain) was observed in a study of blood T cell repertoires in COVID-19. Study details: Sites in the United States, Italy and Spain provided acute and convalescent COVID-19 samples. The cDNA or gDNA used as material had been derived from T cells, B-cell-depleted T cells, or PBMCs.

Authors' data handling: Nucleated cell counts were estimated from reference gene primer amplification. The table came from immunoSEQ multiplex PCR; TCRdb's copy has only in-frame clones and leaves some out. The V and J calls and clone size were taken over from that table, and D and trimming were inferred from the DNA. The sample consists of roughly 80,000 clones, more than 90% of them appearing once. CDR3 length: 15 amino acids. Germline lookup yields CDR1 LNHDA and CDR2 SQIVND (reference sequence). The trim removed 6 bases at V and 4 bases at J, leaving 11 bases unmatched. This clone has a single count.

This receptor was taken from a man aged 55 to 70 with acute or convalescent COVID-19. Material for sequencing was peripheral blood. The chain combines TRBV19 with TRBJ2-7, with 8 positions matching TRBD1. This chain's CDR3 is CASSLDRGPRYEQYF. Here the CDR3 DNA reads TGTGCCAGTAGCCTCGACAGGGGTCCCCGTTACGAGCAGTACTTC.